The source of this T cell receptor beta chain is a study of blood T cell repertoires in COVID-19. Overall study context: The study drew acute and convalescent COVID-19 samples from the United States, Italy and Spain. PBMCs, B-cell-depleted T cells, or T cells provided the cDNA or gDNA that made up the material.

The V end was cut by 1 base, the J end by 10 bases, with 10 bases between. The CDR3 spans 12 residues. Authors' processing steps: Nucleated cell number was recorded as an estimate derived from reference gene primer amplification. Generated by immunoSEQ multiplex PCR, the TCRdb table keeps only in-frame clones and is missing some. V, J and clone size are taken as reported in that table, and D and trimming were inferred from the DNA itself. The table shows roughly 250,000 clones, with approximately 78% occurring only once. The chain recombines TRBV12-3 or TRBV12-4 with TRBJ1-1, with D possibly TRBD1 on 6 matching bases. The sample was peripheral blood. The clonotype originates from a woman aged 55-70 years with active or convalescent COVID-19. The DNA of the CDR3 is TGTGCCAGCAGTTTAGTAACAGGGTCAGCTTTCTTT. Translated, it gives CASSLVTGSAFF.